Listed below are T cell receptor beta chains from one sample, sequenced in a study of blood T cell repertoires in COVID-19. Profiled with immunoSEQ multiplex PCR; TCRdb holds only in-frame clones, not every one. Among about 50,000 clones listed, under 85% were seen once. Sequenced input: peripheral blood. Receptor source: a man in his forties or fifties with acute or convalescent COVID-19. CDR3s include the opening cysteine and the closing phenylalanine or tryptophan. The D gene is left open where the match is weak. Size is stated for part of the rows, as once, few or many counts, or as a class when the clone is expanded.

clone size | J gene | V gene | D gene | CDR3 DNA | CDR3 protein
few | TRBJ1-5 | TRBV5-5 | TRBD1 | TGTGCCAGCAGCTTGCGGGGACAGGGGGCGGCTTCTAATCAGCCCCAGCATTTT | CASSLRGQGAASNQPQHF
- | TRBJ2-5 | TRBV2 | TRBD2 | TGTGCCAGCAGGCAAACGACTAGCGGAACGGAGACCCAGTACTTC | CASRQTTSGTETQYF
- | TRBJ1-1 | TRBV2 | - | TGTGCCGGCGGAAGACAGGCCATGACTGAAGCTTTCTTT | CAGGRQAMTEAFF
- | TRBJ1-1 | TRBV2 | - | TGTGCCAGCAGTGACACAGGGAAGGTCTTCTTT | CASSDTGKVFF
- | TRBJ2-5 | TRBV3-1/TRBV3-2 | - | TGTGCCAGCAGCCAAGGAGGCAGGGCGAAGACCCAGTACTTC | CASSQGGRAKTQYF
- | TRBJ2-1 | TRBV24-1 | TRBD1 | TGTGCCACCAGTCCTAGGACAGGGTTCATGAATGAGCAGTTCTTC | CATSPRTGFMNEQFF
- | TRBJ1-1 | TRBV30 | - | TGTGCCTGGAGTGTTCGGGGTGTAACTGAAGCTTTCTTT | CAWSVRGVTEAFF
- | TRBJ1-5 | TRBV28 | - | TGTGCCAGCAGTTTTTTTGGGGCAGGGGACAATCAGCCCCAGCATTTT | CASSFFGAGDNQPQHF
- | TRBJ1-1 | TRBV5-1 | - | TGCGCCAGCAGCTTGGTCCGGGTGAACACTGAAGCTTTCTTT | CASSLVRVNTEAFF
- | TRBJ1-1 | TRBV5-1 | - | TGCGCCAGCAGCTTTGGGGCGTCCTCGGCAGCTGAAGCTTTCTTT | CASSFGASSAAEAFF
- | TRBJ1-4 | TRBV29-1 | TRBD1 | TGCAGCGTTGACCTCGGACAGGGGAGGGGAAGCGAAAAACTGTTTTTT | CSVDLGQGRGSEKLFF
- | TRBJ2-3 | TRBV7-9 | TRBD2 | TGTGCCAGCAGCTACGTAAAGCGGGGGGCCGGCACAGATACGCAGTATTTT | CASSYVKRGAGTDTQYF
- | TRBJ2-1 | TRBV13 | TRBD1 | TGTGCCAGCAGCGCCCGGGACAGGGATCGGTACAATGAGCAGTTCTTC | CASSARDRDRYNEQFF
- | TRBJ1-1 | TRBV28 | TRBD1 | TGTGCCAGCGGCAGACAGGGCTATGAAGCTTTCTTT | CASGRQGYEAFF
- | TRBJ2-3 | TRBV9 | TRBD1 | TGTGCCAGCAGCGTAGTCGGGACAGCTAGCACAGATACGCAGTATTTT | CASSVVGTASTDTQYF
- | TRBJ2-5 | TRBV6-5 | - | TGTGCCAGCAGAGACGTGGGGCGGGAGACCCAGTACTTC | CASRDVGRETQYF
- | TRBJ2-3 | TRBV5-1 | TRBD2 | TGCGCCAGCAGCTTGGCTAGCGGGAACGGATACAGCACAGATACGCAGTATTTT | CASSLASGNGYSTDTQYF
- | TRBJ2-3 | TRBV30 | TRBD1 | TGTGCCTGGAGTTACAGGGGGACTAGCACAGATACGCAGTATTTT | CAWSYRGTSTDTQYF
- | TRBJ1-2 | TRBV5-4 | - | TGTGCCAGCAGCTTTGACAGGAACTATGGCTACACCTTC | CASSFDRNYGYTF
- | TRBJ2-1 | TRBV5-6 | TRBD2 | TGTGCCAGCAGCTTACGGGGACTAGCTAACAATGAGCAGTTCTTC | CASSLRGLANNEQFF
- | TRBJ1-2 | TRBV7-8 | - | TGTGCCAGCAGCTTAGGCGGGGGGCGAGGCTATGGCTACACCTTC | CASSLGGGRGYGYTF
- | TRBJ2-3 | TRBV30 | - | TGTGCCTGGAGTGTTGGGTTGGCCAGGTCCGGGGCGCAGTATTTT | CAWSVGLARSGAQYF
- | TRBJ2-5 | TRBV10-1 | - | TGCGCCAGCAGTCAAGGCCCAGGGGAGACCCAGTACTTC | CASSQGPGETQYF
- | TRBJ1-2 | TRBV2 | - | TGTGCCAGCACGGAAGCGACAGGCCACACCTTC | CASTEATGHTF